This T cell receptor (beta chain) is drawn from a study of siplizumab effects on memory and regulatory T cells. To note about this clone: Its antigen is not known.

Measured with immunoSEQ multiplex PCR; TCRdb has only the in-frame clones, and not every one. The sample has 100,000 or so clones; 94% are singletons. The CDR3 spans 13 residues. V dropped 4 bases and J dropped 4; count of bases not matched to a gene: 3. The germline V gene has CDR1 GTSNPN and CDR2 SVGIG (reference sequence). General observations from the study: Sequences below about 10^-5 frequency were poorly captured, limiting mapping of alloreactive clones. There appeared to be greater diversity in naive T cells than in memory cells, and naive T cells seemed major contributors to the alloresponse.

V usage is TRBV30 and J usage is TRBJ1-2; the match to TRBD1 covers 10 bases. Sequences were obtained from non-Treg CD4+ T cells sorted from blood. This sequence originates from a human donor in good health. Here the CDR3 DNA reads TGTGCCTGGAATCGGGACAGGGGCTATGGCTACACCTTC. Its protein product is CAWNRDRGYGYTF.